This TCR beta chain was retrieved from a study of long-term antiretroviral therapy in people with HIV (dated by TCRdb to the early 2020s). Notes on the research overall: Collection of the earliest samples took place about a decade ahead of the 2015 WHO recommendation for immediate ART, at a time when ART was typically delayed until CD4 counts fell. A retrospective serial study tested whether ART initiation and durable HIV suppression were associated with changes in peripheral blood TRB repertoire composition and diversity. A total of roughly 200 cryopreserved PBMC samples came from roughly 30 adults with confirmed HIV infection and were collected serially over a mean of roughly six years (range 1-12). Among the 30 to 35 participants with HIV, ten to eleven were female. Test extractions of a monoclonal T-cell line alongside some 35 polyclonal samples showed no cross-contamination during QIAcube processing. Results and caveats for the whole study, not just this receptor: CDR3 length ranges in HIV repertoires were narrower than in controls, and network structure suggested an antigen-experienced repertoire with only a slight naive shift after ART. Inferences about post-ART repertoire changes are limited because no data were available on ART adherence, viral resistance or therapy changes. A significant increase in TRB diversity was found to be associated with ART initiation, although TRB diversity was observed to remain significantly below that of transplant donor controls even after long-term ART. Samples dated from the mid-2000s to the late 2010s, and the ART regimens used may be less effective than current ones. The repertoire was dominated across all time points by expanded TRB clones identified before ART initiation, although this dominance was seen to fluctuate and to decrease in many PLHIV after ART. Owing to limited PBMC availability, only the TCR beta chain was sequenced, without alpha chain pairing. Unsorted PBMC were profiled instead of sorted CD4+ and CD8+ T cells because pre-ART samples had limited cell numbers.

The CDR3 spans 16 residues, from the cysteine through the phenylalanine. The read is trimmed to its CDR3 DNA, 48 bases read in frame from base 1. The germline V gene (reference sequence) provides CDR1 LNHNV and CDR2 YYDKDF. Trimmed from V: 1 base; trimmed from J: 3 bases; junction bases lacking a gene match: 4. Worth noting for this clone: This clone's antigen is unknown. Per-base quality was not reported, and no clone a single base away is much larger than it.

The immunoSEQ hsTCRB v3.0 assay was used at survey level resolution for TRB variable region sequencing. The target sequencing depth for TRB was roughly 40,000-50,000 T-cell genomes per sample. TRB libraries were pooled and sequenced on an Illumina MiSeq using a v3 150-cycle kit. The authors' analysis ran thus. Repertoire analysis was performed in R inside a reproducible Nextflow workflow that covered QC, data transformation and analysis. LymphoSeq2, an R package for exploring AIRR-Seq data, was used to implement custom analyses. A handful of samples that produced fewer than 5000 total TRB sequences were removed, so about 200 HIV repertoires were analyzed. Of the 188 retained HIV repertoires, roughly 61 were collected before and 129 after ART initiation. Each repertoire was downsampled to 5000 TRB nucleotide sequences, and summary statistics were averaged across 100 downsampling iterations. Only TRB sequences with CDR3 regions of at least seven amino acids were retained for analysis. A Shannon entropy-derived clonality score and the Gini coefficient were used to measure diversity. Repertoire networks linked the top 5000 CDR3 amino acid sequences whenever two sequences differed by an edit distance of one. GLIPH2 predicted antigen specificity groups and MHC restriction for TRB CDR3 amino acid sequences. CDR3 amino acid sequences were matched against VDJdb and McPAS-TCR to flag known CMV, EBV, HIV or tissue antigen associations. Pre-ART, post-ART and control groups were compared with Wilcoxon signed-rank tests and Holm-Bonferroni correction. The table was pulled from immuneACCESS by TCRdb, which kept in-frame rearrangements only. Such tables lose some clones; where checked, under half of the loss comes from unresolved V genes, and the rest has no known cause. V and J calls and clone size are copied from that table; D and trimming were computed from the DNA. The sample contains some 22,000 clones, 85% of them found a single time. About 4% of the sample rests with the top ten.

To be included, a participant needed at least one PBMC sample from before ART initiation plus at least two post-ART samples. All participants with HIV were treated in the United States of America. Before DNA extraction, cryopreserved samples of roughly 1-10 million PBMC were thawed and washed. At the time of the earliest PBMC sample, participants with HIV were aged between roughly 20 and 54 years. PBMC samples from each participant spanned 1-4 timepoints before ART initiation and 2-8 timepoints after ART initiation, with a median of 7 samples. Serial HIV viral load, CD4+ T-cell count, ART history and demographic data were obtained for every participant. Genomic DNA was extracted from unsorted PBMC with a Qiagen kit on a QIAcube, processed in batches of 12 samples.

The origin of this receptor is a young man with HIV. In this chain, TRBV15 is recombined with TRBJ1-5, and 9 junctional nucleotides match TRBD1. The sequences come from unsorted PBMCs, collected about 4 years after starting antiretroviral therapy. The bases are TGTGCCACCAGCAGAGCCCGGGACAGGGCCAATCAGCCCCAGCATTTT. This sequence encodes CATSRARDRANQPQHF.